These T cell receptor beta chains were read from a single sample in a study of cytomegalovirus exposure and HLA in healthy donors. The protocol was immunoSEQ multiplex PCR, while the TCRdb copy is restricted to in-frame clones and leaves out a portion. The sample holds roughly 98,000 clones, roughly 79% seen once. The sequenced sample was PBMCs. These receptors were taken from a man aged 35 to 55 in good health and CMV-seronegative. Each CDR3 is given with its conserved first and last residue. A D gene is named only where the DNA matches it firmly. Not all rows give a size; the values are once, few, many and, for expanded clones, a class.

d_call j_call clone_size v_call cdr3_aa cdr3_nt
TRBD1 TRBJ2-7 NA TRBV18 CASSPLGQGAYEQYF TGTGCCAGCTCACCACTGGGACAGGGGGCCTACGAGCAGTACTTC
NA TRBJ2-5 once TRBV28 CASRMGQQETQYF TGTGCCAGCAGAATGGGGCAGCAAGAGACCCAGTACTTC
NA TRBJ2-5 NA TRBV7-5 CVSEKGANSAGESGEQYF TGTGTCAGTGAAAAAGGGGCGAACTCAGCGGGGGAGTCGGGAGAGCAGTACTTC
NA TRBJ1-1 NA TRBV12-5 CASGGQRKNTEAFF TGTGCTAGTGGTGGACAGAGAAAGAACACTGAAGCTTTCTTT
TRBD1 TRBJ2-7 NA TRBV5-3 CARRSRDRQSYEQYF TGTGCCAGAAGAAGCCGGGACAGACAATCCTACGAGCAGTACTTC
TRBD1 TRBJ2-3 NA TRBV28 CASSFRDRGYTQYF TGTGCCAGCAGTTTTCGGGACAGGGGGTACACGCAGTATTTT
TRBD1 TRBJ1-1 NA TRBV5-1 CASSQQGDTEAFF TGCGCCAGCAGCCAACAGGGGGACACTGAAGCTTTCTTT
TRBD2 TRBJ2-1 NA TRBV6-4 CASSLAGGLFDEQFF TGTGCCAGCAGTTTAGCGGGGGGGCTGTTCGATGAGCAGTTCTTC
NA TRBJ2-3 NA TRBV9 CASSVGSGLPTDTQYF TGTGCCAGCAGCGTAGGTTCGGGACTTCCAACGGATACGCAGTATTTT
TRBD1 TRBJ2-7 once TRBV6-6 CASTTGTGVGEQYF TGTGCCAGCACTACCGGGACAGGGGTAGGCGAGCAGTACTTC
TRBD2 TRBJ2-3 NA TRBV5-1 CASSWYSGGASDTQYF TGCGCCAGCAGCTGGTATAGCGGGGGGGCATCAGATACGCAGTATTTT
NA TRBJ2-7 NA TRBV6-1 CASSQQVVLGYEQYF TGTGCCAGCAGTCAACAGGTTGTATTGGGCTACGAGCAGTACTTC
TRBD2 TRBJ2-7 NA TRBV11-2 CASRRSGSLSYEQYF TGTGCCAGCAGACGGAGCGGGAGCCTATCCTACGAGCAGTACTTC
TRBD2 TRBJ2-7 NA TRBV28 CASSRLAGVRSYEQYF TGTGCCAGTTCGAGACTAGCGGGAGTTAGATCCTACGAGCAGTACTTC
NA TRBJ2-3 NA TRBV14 CASSQDLGQGYVEDTQYF TGTGCCAGCAGCCAAGATCTCGGGCAGGGGTATGTTGAAGATACGCAGTATTTT
TRBD2 TRBJ2-1 NA TRBV5-1 CASIHLPGGYNEQFF TGCGCCAGCATTCATCTGCCGGGGGGCTACAATGAGCAGTTCTTC
TRBD2 TRBJ2-1 NA TRBV7-2 CASRLAGPDEQFF TGTGCCAGCAGACTAGCGGGGCCCGATGAGCAGTTCTTC
NA TRBJ1-2 NA TRBV7-9 CASSLENRETSGYTF TGTGCCAGCAGCTTAGAAAACCGGGAGACTAGCGGCTACACCTTC
TRBD1 TRBJ2-2 NA TRBV29-1 CSVVQGAGELFF TGCAGCGTTGTACAGGGGGCCGGGGAGCTGTTTTTT
NA TRBJ2-1 NA TRBV19 CASRPVGQGPNNEQFF TGTGCCAGCAGGCCTGTAGGTCAGGGGCCTAACAATGAGCAGTTCTTC
TRBD1 TRBJ2-1 once TRBV30 CASRDSSYNEQFF TGTGCCTCCCGGGACAGTAGCTACAATGAGCAGTTCTTC
NA TRBJ2-4 NA TRBV7-9 CASSVGGDIQYF TGTGCCAGCAGCGTAGGGGGGGACATTCAGTACTTC
NA TRBJ2-1 NA TRBV4-2 CASSQGEDHEQFF TGTGCCAGCAGCCAAGGGGAGGATCATGAGCAGTTCTTC
TRBD1 TRBJ1-1 NA TRBV19 CTSSIGFSRTGDVWGAFF TGTACCAGTAGTATAGGGTTTTCCAGGACAGGAGATGTCTGGGGAGCTTTCTTT
TRBD2 TRBJ2-4 NA TRBV19 CASSLNSRLAGGLNIQYF TGTGCCAGTAGTTTAAATTCTAGGCTAGCGGGAGGGTTGAACATTCAGTACTTC
TRBD1 TRBJ2-5 NA TRBV11-2 CASSLGGTVGETQYF TGTGCCAGCAGCTTAGGTGGGACAGTGGGAGAGACCCAGTACTTC
NA TRBJ2-6 NA TRBV19 CASGRRGANVLTF TGTGCCAGTGGGAGGCGAGGGGCCAACGTCCTGACTTTC
NA TRBJ2-1 NA TRBV11-3 CASSKEGGGEQFF TGTGCCAGCAGCAAAGAGGGGGGGGGTGAGCAGTTCTTC
TRBD1 TRBJ1-3 NA TRBV4-1 CASSQVWDRANSGNTIYF TGCGCCAGCAGCCAAGTTTGGGACAGGGCGAACTCTGGAAACACCATATATTTT
NA TRBJ2-5 NA TRBV7-2 CASSSHGGPETQYF TGTGCCAGCAGCTCTCATGGGGGCCCAGAGACCCAGTACTTC
NA TRBJ1-2 NA TRBV4-3 CASSQDLMSRGNGYTF TGCGCCAGCAGCCAAGATCTCATGTCACGGGGAAATGGCTACACCTTC
TRBD2 TRBJ2-2 NA TRBV9 CASSTPGTSGSWTGELFF TGTGCCAGCAGCACTCCCGGGACTAGCGGGAGTTGGACCGGGGAGCTGTTTTTT
NA TRBJ2-5 NA TRBV28 CASSGQWETQYF TGTGCCAGCAGTGGACAGTGGGAGACCCAGTACTTC
TRBD1 TRBJ1-2 NA TRBV30 CAWTLGQGDYGYTF TGTGCCTGGACCCTAGGACAGGGAGACTATGGCTACACCTTC
NA TRBJ2-7 NA TRBV5-6 CASSFDRSSYEQYF TGTGCCAGCAGCTTTGACAGGAGCTCCTACGAGCAGTACTTC
NA TRBJ2-1 once TRBV7-8 CASSPPRWREKVGNEQFF TGTGCCAGCAGCCCGCCCCGTTGGCGGGAAAAAGTAGGGAATGAGCAGTTCTTC
NA TRBJ2-2 NA TRBV7-6 CASSPTLTPANTGELFF TGTGCCAGCAGCCCAACCCTGACACCCGCGAACACCGGGGAGCTGTTTTTT
TRBD2 TRBJ2-5 NA TRBV5-1 CASSFQGLAETQYF TGCGCCAGCAGCTTTCAGGGACTAGCAGAGACCCAGTACTTC
NA TRBJ2-7 few TRBV28 CASLGGPSYEQYF TGTGCCAGCCTTGGTGGGCCCTCCTACGAGCAGTACTTC
TRBD1 TRBJ1-2 NA TRBV7-8 CASRLTGDYGYTF TGTGCCAGCAGGCTCACAGGGGACTATGGCTACACCTTC
NA TRBJ2-7 NA TRBV7-6 CASSRLADSSYEQYF TGTGCCAGCAGCCGTTTAGCAGACAGCTCCTACGAGCAGTACTTC
NA TRBJ2-1 NA TRBV2 CASRKLRGFYNEQFF TGTGCCAGCAGAAAATTAAGGGGGTTCTACAATGAGCAGTTCTTC
TRBD1 TRBJ1-5 NA TRBV19 CASSKTQGDNQPQHF TGTGCCAGTAGTAAAACACAGGGGGACAATCAGCCCCAGCATTTT
NA TRBJ2-4 NA TRBV13 CASSIAGTAKNIQYF TGTGCCAGCAGCATCGCGGGGACAGCCAAAAACATTCAGTACTTC
TRBD1 TRBJ1-4 NA TRBV7-4 CASSLALAGTGEDEKLFF TGTGCCAGCAGCTTAGCGCTAGCCGGGACAGGGGAGGATGAAAAACTGTTTTTT
NA TRBJ1-2 NA TRBV9 CASSLGQPYSGYGYTF TGTGCCAGCAGCCTAGGGCAGCCGTACTCAGGCTATGGCTACACCTTC
NA TRBJ1-3 NA TRBV7-2 CASSLGGSGNTIYF TGTGCCAGCAGCTTAGGCGGTTCCGGAAACACCATATATTTT
NA TRBJ1-2 NA TRBV30 CAWSAETVFYGYTF TGTGCCTGGAGTGCGGAGACAGTATTTTATGGCTACACCTTC
NA TRBJ2-7 few TRBV2 CASTGLRAYEQYF TGTGCCAGTACCGGACTACGGGCCTACGAGCAGTACTTC
NA TRBJ1-2 NA TRBV30 CAWSVLHGYTF TGTGCCTGGAGTGTCCTACATGGCTACACCTTC
NA TRBJ1-5 NA TRBV5-6 CASSLRGREGQPQHF TGTGCCAGCAGCCTTCGGGGGAGGGAAGGGCAGCCCCAGCATTTT